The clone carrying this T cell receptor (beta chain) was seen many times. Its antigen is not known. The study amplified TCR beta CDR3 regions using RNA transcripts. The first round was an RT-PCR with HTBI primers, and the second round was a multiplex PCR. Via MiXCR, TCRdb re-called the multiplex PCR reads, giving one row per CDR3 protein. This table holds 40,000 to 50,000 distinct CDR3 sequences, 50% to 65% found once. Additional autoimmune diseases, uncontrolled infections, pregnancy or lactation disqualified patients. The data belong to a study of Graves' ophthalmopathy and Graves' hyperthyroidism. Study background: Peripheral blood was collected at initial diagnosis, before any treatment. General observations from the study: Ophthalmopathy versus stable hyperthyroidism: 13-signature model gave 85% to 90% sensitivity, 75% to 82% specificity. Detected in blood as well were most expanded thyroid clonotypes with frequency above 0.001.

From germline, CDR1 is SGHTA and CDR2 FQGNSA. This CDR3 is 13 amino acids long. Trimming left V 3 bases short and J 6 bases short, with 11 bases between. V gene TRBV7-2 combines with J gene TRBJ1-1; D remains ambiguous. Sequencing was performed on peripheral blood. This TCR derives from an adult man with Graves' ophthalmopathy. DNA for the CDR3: TGTGCCAGCAGCTTCACGTCCGGGGCTGAAGCTTTCTTT. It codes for CASSFTSGAEAFF.